This T cell receptor (beta chain) was sequenced in a study of blood T cells in healthy people across ages. CDR1 and CDR2 from the germline V gene are MGHDK and SYGVNS. Trimming stripped 2 bases from V and 7 bases from J, with 12 bases between. This CDR3 region has 14 residues. The authors ran a second PCR of roughly 7 to 11 cycles using a sample-barcoded 5' primer and a J-beta primer mix. Every cDNA was tagged by a template-switch adaptor with 12 random nucleotides. Sequencing of every sample gave 2.5 million or more CDR3-containing paired-end reads. TCRdb ran MiXCR on the 5' RACE reads and lists one entry per CDR3 protein. The data show roughly 1.5 million distinct CDR3 sequences, with approximately 43% seen just once and over 3.5% held by the top ten. Whole-study findings and limits: Strong correlation was found linking TCR beta diversity to naive T cell percentage.

This clonotype was counted only a few times. Its antigen is currently unknown. Total RNA, at least 6 micrograms per sample, was extracted from PBMCs. This chain connects TRBV25-1 to TRBJ1-5; the D gene is possibly TRBD1 (5 bases). This sequence was found in a woman aged 18-29 years in good health. Input material: blood. For the CDR3, the DNA is TGTGCCAGCAGTGAAGGAAAGGGGAACCAGCCCCAGCATTTT. Translated, it gives CASSEGKGNQPQHF.